Below, 30 T cell receptor beta chains from the same sample are listed, as sequenced in a study of OX40 agonist ivuxolimab in advanced cancers. Here immunoSEQ multiplex PCR was the method, and the copy in TCRdb shows in-frame clones only, minus some. The table shows roughly 100,000 clones, with 75% to 95% occurring only once. Material: CD4+ or CD8+ T cells sorted from blood, obtained in a trial of the OX40 agonist ivuxolimab. These receptors were taken from an adult with an advanced solid tumor such as melanoma, head and neck, liver or kidney cancer.

The gene calls are TRBV7-2 and TRBJ1-1, with D perhaps TRBD1 (6 bases). The CDR3 has 16 residues. Germline V gene data show CDR1 as SGHTA and CDR2 as FQGNSA. V dropped 5 bases and J dropped 1 base, with 17 bases sitting between them. CDR3 amino acids: CASSPQSGVKNTEAFF. CDR3 sequence (DNA): TGTGCCAGCAGCCCCCAATCAGGGGTGAAGAACACTGAAGCTTTCTTT.

V gene TRBV18 combines with J gene TRBJ1-4; D is unresolved. V lost 3 bases and J lost 0, with 8 bases in between. Germline V gives CDR1 KGHSH, CDR2 LQKENI. The CDR3 extends over 15 amino acids. CDR3 coding DNA: TGTGCCAGCTCACCGAACGGAGCAACTAATGAAAAACTGTTTTTT. Amino acids: CASSPNGATNEKLFF.

The chain links TRBV6-6 to TRBJ2-2; the D is unclear. Trimming cost V 8 bases and J 4 bases, with 11 bases left between them. Germline loops: CDR1 MNHNY, CDR2 SVGAGI (reference sequence). The CDR3 extends over 13 amino acids. The CDR3 region is CASSILTTGELFF. For the CDR3, the DNA is TGTGCCAGCTCTATCCTTACCACCGGGGAGCTGTTTTTT.

This clone was counted a single time. This chain links TRBV19 with TRBJ2-7; perhaps TRBD2 as D (6 bases). Trimming removed 8 bases at V and 4 bases at J, with 9 bases between. The CDR3 consists of 11 residues. The V gene's germline CDR1 is LNHDA and CDR2 SQIVND (reference sequence). CDR3 DNA sequence: TGTGCCAGTGGAGGGTTTTACGAGCAGTACTTC. It specifies CASGGFYEQYF.

The V gene is TRBV9, the J gene TRBJ1-2; TRBD1 aligns across 7 bases. Germline CDR1 is SGDLS and CDR2 is YYNGEE. This CDR3 is 16 amino acids long. V was clipped by 5 bases and J by 5 bases; unmatched bases: 15. CDR3 loop: CASSLTGASNEYGYTF. The DNA for the CDR3 is TGTGCCAGCAGTCTTACAGGGGCGTCAAATGAATATGGCTACACCTTC.

The V and J genes are TRBV11-2 and TRBJ2-1; 9 bases agree with TRBD2. This CDR3 is 15 amino acids long. V gave up 5 bases and J gave up 6 bases; unmatched junction bases: 8. Germline lookup yields CDR1 SGHAT and CDR2 FQNNGV. DNA of the CDR3: TGTGCCAGCAGCCAAGCGGGGGGAACGCTCAATGAGCAGTTCTTC. Translating gives CASSQAGGTLNEQFF.

The V gene is TRBV7-2, the J gene TRBJ2-1; 7 positions match TRBD1. Trimming cost V 5 bases and J 6 bases; bases outside gene matches: 1. This CDR3 contains 12 residues. Germline values: CDR1 SGHTA, CDR2 FQGNSA. CDR3: CASSRQGNEQFF. The CDR3 DNA follows: TGTGCCAGCAGCCGACAGGGCAATGAGCAGTTCTTC.

CDR3 sequence reads: CSVRDRPGNTIYF. In DNA form, the CDR3 reads TGCAGCGTAAGGGACAGGCCTGGAAACACCATATATTTT. V and J are TRBV29-1 and TRBJ1-3, with 8 positions matching TRBD1. V trimming: 6 bases; J trimming: 2 bases; junction bases outside the gene matches: 3. Germline V CDR1 and CDR2: SQVTM, ANQGSEA. This CDR3 is built from 13 residues.

The chain has TRBV28 and TRBJ2-7, with D tentatively TRBD2 (6 bases). The germline V and J ends were trimmed by 4 bases and 6 bases, with 13 bases remaining between them. This CDR3 has 13 residues. Germline loops: CDR1 MDHEN, CDR2 SYDVKM. CDR3 residues: CASSSPATSEQYF. As DNA, the CDR3 is TGTGCCAGCAGTTCCCCCGCGACTAGCGAGCAGTACTTC.

This rearrangement joins TRBV5-1 to TRBJ1-2, with D unresolved. With 0 bases removed from V and 6 bases from J, the gap between germline ends came to 12 bases. CDR1 is SGHRS and CDR2 is YFSETQ in the germline V gene. The CDR3 loop spans 14 amino acids. CDR3 coding DNA: TGCGCCAGCAGCTTGGGAGGGTTGAAGGATGGCTACACCTTC. This gives the protein CASSLGGLKDGYTF.

This clone was picked up one time. This chain connects TRBV6-5 to TRBJ2-7; D call uncertain. The CDR3 extends over 11 amino acids. Germline-derived CDR1 and CDR2 are MNHEY and SVGAGI. Trimming stripped 2 bases from V and 5 bases from J, with 4 bases between. This chain's CDR3 is CASSYGHEQYF. The CDR3 nucleotides read TGTGCCAGCAGTTACGGGCACGAGCAGTACTTC.

The chain has TRBV6-6 and TRBJ2-7; D may be TRBD1 (6 bases). The V end lost 6 bases, the J end lost 3 bases, and 12 bases lay between the germline ends. This CDR3 region has 13 residues. In germline, CDR1 is MNHNY, CDR2 SVGAGI (reference sequence). The CDR3 region is CASRPGAGYEQYF. The CDR3 DNA reads as TGTGCCAGCAGGCCAGGGGCGGGCTACGAGCAGTACTTC.

The chain recombines TRBV9 with TRBJ2-3, with D perhaps TRBD2 (6 bases). Trimming removed 3 bases from V and 3 bases from J, with 14 bases in between. The CDR3 loop spans 15 amino acids. Germline V gene lookup returns CDR1 SGDLS and CDR2 YYNGEE. The CDR3 DNA reads as TGTGCCAGCAGCGCTGGGGGAGGTGAAACAGATACGCAGTATTTT. Translation: CASSAGGGETDTQYF.

The CDR3: CASSSPTGFTTEAFF. The CDR3 nucleotides are TGTGCCAGTAGTTCCCCGACAGGGTTCACCACTGAAGCTTTCTTT. The chain links TRBV19 to TRBJ1-1; 7 bases line up with TRBD1. Germline trimming cut 5 bases from V and 4 bases from J; bases unmatched to any gene: 10. Germline-derived CDR1 and CDR2 are LNHDA and SQIVND (reference sequence). The CDR3 loop spans 15 amino acids.

The V and J genes are TRBV6-6 and TRBJ2-2; 10 bases are shared with TRBD1. Germline V lookup: CDR1 MNHNY, CDR2 SVGAGI (reference sequence). V lost 4 bases, J lost 6 bases, and 5 bases stayed unmatched. The CDR3 has 15 residues. This CDR3 is CASSSGTGDAGELFF. CDR3 sequence (DNA): TGTGCCAGCAGTTCCGGGACAGGGGATGCCGGGGAGCTGTTTTTT.

This chain links TRBV6-9 with TRBJ1-2; D not certain. Germline CDR1 is MNHGY and CDR2 is SVAAGI. The CDR3 is 12 amino acids. The ends were cut back, 4 bases at V and 1 base at J, with 4 bases in the middle. The CDR3 spells CASSSLNYGYTF. The CDR3 DNA sequence: TGTGCCAGCAGTTCACTTAACTATGGCTACACCTTC.

The chain has TRBV30 and TRBJ2-5; 7 bases agree with TRBD2. V trimming: 0 bases; J trimming: 2 bases; junction bases outside the gene matches: 6. The V gene's germline CDR1 is GTSNPN and CDR2 SVGIG (reference sequence). This CDR3 has 15 residues. This chain's CDR3 is CAWSVGSGVQETQYF. The CDR3 DNA is TGTGCCTGGAGTGTGGGAAGCGGGGTACAAGAGACCCAGTACTTC.

This sequence joins TRBV28 and TRBJ2-1, with no clear D. Looked up from germline, CDR1 is MDHEN and CDR2 is SYDVKM. The ends were cut back, 7 bases at V and 6 bases at J, with 13 bases in the middle. The CDR3 is 13 residues long. CDR3 loop: CASTVDPSNEQFF. CDR3 DNA: TGTGCCAGCACCGTCGACCCAAGCAATGAGCAGTTCTTC.

The chain joins TRBV5-5 to TRBJ1-3, with TRBD1 as a possible D gene (5 bases). Germline CDR1 is SGHKS and CDR2 is YYEKEE (reference sequence). With 1 base removed from V and 2 bases from J, the gap between germline ends came to 7 bases. The length of the CDR3 is 14 residues. The CDR3 DNA is TGTGCCAGCAGCTTGTTCAGGGCTGGAAACACCATATATTTT. It yields the protein CASSLFRAGNTIYF. The whole variable domain, remainder taken from reference TRBV5-5 and TRBJ1-3, is DAGVTQSPTHLIKTRGQQVTLRCSPISGHKSVSWYQQVLGQGPQFIFQYYEKEERGRGNFPDRFSARQFPNYSSELNVNALLLGDSALYLCASSLFRAGNTIYFGEGSWLTVV.

This clone was observed a single time. This chain uses TRBV28 with TRBJ2-5; unclear D gene. The CDR3 is 12 amino acids. The germline V and J ends were trimmed by 5 bases and 5 bases, with 9 bases remaining between them. CDR1 and CDR2 from the germline V gene are MDHEN and SYDVKM. CDR3 amino acids: CASSGYGETQYF. CDR3 nucleotides: TGTGCCAGCAGTGGATATGGGGAGACCCAGTACTTC.

This clone was seen just once. This chain joins TRBV7-7 and TRBJ2-2; D call uncertain. The V end was cut by 6 bases, the J end by 8 bases, with 7 bases between. The germline V gene encodes CDR1 SSHAT and CDR2 FNYEAQ (reference sequence). CDR3 length equals 11 residues. The CDR3 sequence: CASSGSGELFF. CDR3 nucleotides: TGTGCCAGCAGTGGCTCTGGGGAGCTGTTTTTT.

This chain connects TRBV4-3 to TRBJ1-5, with D perhaps TRBD1 (5 bases). Trimming pared 0 bases from V and 2 bases from J, leaving 14 bases between. CDR3 length equals 17 residues. In germline, CDR1 is LGHNA, CDR2 YSLEER. As DNA, the CDR3 is TGCGCCAGCAGCCAAGAAAAGGGTCGAGGGGGCAATCAGCCCCAGCATTTT. Translating gives CASSQEKGRGGNQPQHF.

This clone was seen more than once but under ten times. The V and J genes are TRBV18 and TRBJ1-1; no firm D call. Per germline, CDR1 KGHSH and CDR2 LQKENI. The CDR3 runs to 13 residues. V gave up 6 bases and J gave up 5 bases, with 13 bases separating them. CDR3 in DNA: TGTGCCAGCTCGCCATCCTCTCCGACTGAAGCTTTCTTT. This translates into CASSPSSPTEAFF.

CDR3 amino acids: CASSNGQDTEAFF. CDR3 coding DNA: TGTGCCAGCAGCAATGGACAGGACACTGAAGCTTTCTTT. The rearrangement joins TRBV21-1 to TRBJ1-1; the D segment call TRBD1 is taken from the table without a DNA check. TRBV21-1 is described as a pseudogene. The CDR3 loop spans 13 amino acids.

The chain employs TRBV6-5 and TRBJ1-1; D uncertain. V gave up 2 bases and J gave up 5 bases, with 9 bases separating them. This CDR3 is built from 13 residues. Per the germline V gene, CDR1 is MNHEY and CDR2 is SVGAGI. CDR3 sequence reads: CASSYLGGTEAFF. CDR3 sequence (DNA): TGTGCCAGCAGTTACCTGGGAGGGACTGAAGCTTTCTTT.

The rearrangement joins TRBV19 to TRBJ1-5; D is ambiguous. Germline V gene lookup returns CDR1 LNHDA and CDR2 SQIVND (reference sequence). The CDR3 is 13 amino acids. Trimming cost V 4 bases and J 11 bases, with 15 bases left between them. The CDR3 reads CASSSDASSAQHF. The CDR3 DNA reads as TGTGCCAGTAGTAGCGACGCTTCCTCGGCCCAGCATTTT.

V is TRBV4-3 and J is TRBJ1-1; no firm D call. The CDR3 has 13 amino acids. Trimming left V 1 base short and J 4 bases short, with 7 bases between. Per the germline V gene, CDR1 is LGHNA and CDR2 is YSLEER. The CDR3, as DNA: TGCGCCAGCAGCCAAGTCCTGGGCACTGAAGCTTTCTTT. Translated, it gives CASSQVLGTEAFF.

CDR3 in DNA: TGTGCCTGGAGTCCCCCCGGGGTAGTGTTCACCGGGGAGCTGTTTTTT. Translation gives CAWSPPGVVFTGELFF. This chain links TRBV30 with TRBJ2-2; perhaps TRBD2 as D (5 bases). V dropped 2 bases and J dropped 4 bases, with 17 bases sitting between them. This CDR3 has 16 residues. CDR1 and CDR2 from the germline V gene are GTSNPN and SVGIG (reference sequence). Full variable domain (outside the CDR3, taken from reference TRBV30 and TRBJ2-2): SQTIHQWPATLVQPVGSPLSLECTVEGTSNPNLYWYRQAAGRGLQLLFYSVGIGQISSEVPQNLSASRPQDRQFILSSKKLLLSDSGFYLCAWSPPGVVFTGELFFGEGSRLTVL.

The V gene is TRBV9, the J gene TRBJ1-1; D is perhaps TRBD1 (6 bases). This CDR3 contains 15 residues. Germline V gene data show CDR1 as SGDLS and CDR2 as YYNGEE. The germline V and J ends were trimmed by 1 base and 4 bases, with 14 bases remaining between them. CDR3 sequence reads: CASSVSGQTGTEAFF. The DNA of the CDR3 is TGTGCCAGCAGCGTATCGGGACAAACAGGCACTGAAGCTTTCTTT.

CDR3 DNA sequence: TGTGCCTGGAGTCAGGGTCTTTTGGCCTACGAGCAGTACTTC. It encodes CAWSQGLLAYEQYF. The rearrangement links TRBV30 to TRBJ2-7; a possible D gene is TRBD1 (5 bases). V lost 2 bases and J lost 2, with 13 bases in between. The germline V gene has CDR1 GTSNPN and CDR2 SVGIG (reference sequence). CDR3 length equals 14 residues.